The sequence of this T cell receptor beta chain was determined in a study of blood T cell repertoires in COVID-19. Looking at the study overall: Acute-phase and convalescent COVID-19 samples originated in the United States, Italy and Spain.

Trimming shortened V by 0 bases and J by 2 bases, and 23 bases separated the two germline ends. Germline-derived CDR1 and CDR2 are SGHNT and YYREEE (reference sequence). There are 19 residues in the CDR3. The data were produced by immunoSEQ multiplex PCR, yet TCRdb's version contains in-frame clones alone and is incomplete. The sample holds some 140,000 clones; around 78% are singletons and the top ten take 10% to 11%. This TCR was recovered from a human donor in a cohort sampled during active COVID-19. Sequencing was done on a sample of peripheral blood. The chain carries TRBV5-4 and TRBJ1-2, with a weak D call TRBD1 (5 bases). CDR3 coding DNA: TGTGCCAGCAGCTTGGACGGAGCAGGGATGGGGTTGATAAACTATGGCTACACCTTC. Translation: CASSLDGAGMGLINYGYTF.